This T cell receptor beta chain was sequenced in a study of T cell repertoires in cytomegalovirus infection. On the study more broadly: A matching HLA type, together with CMV infection, was signaled by public TCR beta signatures. The study, taken as a whole, reports: In two of eight donors, the top clonotype was HLA-C-restricted CMV-specific. Public TCR beta family frequency separated CMV-and-HLA carriers, including in an independent cohort.

The CDR3 has 12 amino acids. TCRdb re-called the reads with MiXCR, one entry per CDR3 protein. The sample includes 300,000 or so distinct CDR3 sequences, approximately 8.9% of them seen just once. This clonotype was found many times. What it binds is unknown. A read error may produce the germline difference seen at one junction end. The source is a human donor in good health (CMV status not recorded). Some clones in this sample may be carry-over from other donors' samples. The V gene is TRBV23-1, the J gene TRBJ2-1; a weak D match, TRBD2 (5 bases). TRBV23-1 is classed as an ORF, of uncertain function. The sequenced sample consisted of PBMCs. The CDR3 region is CASIGNTTSEVF. Written as DNA, the CDR3 is TGCGCCAGCATCGGAAACACTACATCGGAGGTCTTC.